This T cell receptor beta chain comes out of a study of cytomegalovirus exposure and HLA in healthy donors. Per the germline V gene, CDR1 is MNHEY and CDR2 is SMNVEV (reference sequence). Trimming removed 6 bases from V and 3 bases from J; junction bases left unmatched: 6. This CDR3 has 14 amino acids. The study ran its PCR with 60 Vbeta and 13 Jbeta primers. The repertoire was sequenced with immunoSEQ multiplex PCR; TCRdb's copy has only in-frame clones and lacks some. Here the sample spans 130,000 to 150,000 clones, about 80% being singletons. This TCR derives from a man aged 30-40 years in good health and CMV-seropositive. This chain links TRBV27 with TRBJ2-7, with 9 bases that match TRBD2. Sequencing used PBMCs. The CDR3 DNA reads as TGTGCCAGCAGCCTTGGACTAGCGATCTACGAGCAGTACTTC. This gives the protein CASSLGLAIYEQYF.